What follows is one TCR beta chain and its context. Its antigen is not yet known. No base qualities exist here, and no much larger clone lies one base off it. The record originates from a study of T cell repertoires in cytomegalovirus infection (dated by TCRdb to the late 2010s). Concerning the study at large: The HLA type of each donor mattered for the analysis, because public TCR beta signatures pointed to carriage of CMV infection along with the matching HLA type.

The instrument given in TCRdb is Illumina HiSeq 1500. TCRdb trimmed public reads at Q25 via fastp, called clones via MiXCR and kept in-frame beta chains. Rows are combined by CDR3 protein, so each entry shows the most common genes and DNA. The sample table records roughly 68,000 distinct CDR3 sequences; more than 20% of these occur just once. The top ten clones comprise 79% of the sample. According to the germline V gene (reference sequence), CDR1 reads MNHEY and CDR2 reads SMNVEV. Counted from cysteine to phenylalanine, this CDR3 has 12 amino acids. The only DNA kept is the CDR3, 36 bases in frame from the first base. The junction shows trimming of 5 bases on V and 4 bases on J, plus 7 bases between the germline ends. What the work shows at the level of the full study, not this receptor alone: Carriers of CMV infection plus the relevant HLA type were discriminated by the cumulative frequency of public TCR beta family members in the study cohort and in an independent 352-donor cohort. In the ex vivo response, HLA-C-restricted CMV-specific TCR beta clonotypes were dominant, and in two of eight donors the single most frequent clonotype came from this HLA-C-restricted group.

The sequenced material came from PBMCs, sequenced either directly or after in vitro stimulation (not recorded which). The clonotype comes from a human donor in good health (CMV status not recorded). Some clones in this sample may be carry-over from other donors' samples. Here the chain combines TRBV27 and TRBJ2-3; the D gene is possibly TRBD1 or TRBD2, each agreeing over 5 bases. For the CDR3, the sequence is CASSGTADTQYF. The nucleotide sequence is TGTGCCAGCAGTGGGACGGCAGATACGCAGTATTTT.